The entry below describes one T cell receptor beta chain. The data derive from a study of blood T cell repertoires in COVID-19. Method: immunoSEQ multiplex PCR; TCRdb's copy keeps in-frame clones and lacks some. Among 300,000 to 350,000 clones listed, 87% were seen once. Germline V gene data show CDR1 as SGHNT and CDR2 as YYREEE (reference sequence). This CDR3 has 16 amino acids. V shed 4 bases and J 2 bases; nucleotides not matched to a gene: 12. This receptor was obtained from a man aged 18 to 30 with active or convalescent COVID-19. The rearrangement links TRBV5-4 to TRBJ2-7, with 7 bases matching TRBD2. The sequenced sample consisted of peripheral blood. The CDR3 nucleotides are TGTGCCAGCAGCCCCGGAGCAGCGGGATATACCTACGAGCAGTACTTC. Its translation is CASSPGAAGYTYEQYF.